These T cell receptor beta chains were read from a single sample in a study of OX40 agonist ivuxolimab in advanced cancers. Assay used: immunoSEQ multiplex PCR; TCRdb lists only in-frame clones, some missing. The sample lists some 58,000 clones; approximately 88% were seen once. Here the sequenced sample was CD4+ or CD8+ T cells sorted from blood, taken in a trial of the OX40 agonist ivuxolimab. These receptors originate from an adult with an advanced solid tumor such as melanoma, head and neck, liver or kidney cancer. Both conserved end residues are part of each CDR3. The D gene is left open where the match is weak. A clone size is listed for some rows: how often the clone was seen (once, few, many), or a class if it is expanded.

>.|.|TRBJ2-3|TRBV5-1
CASSLEGRTSTDTQYF
TGCGCCAGCAGCTTGGAAGGGAGGACTAGCACAGATACGCAGTATTTT
>.|.|TRBJ1-6|TRBV6-5
CASSYSSSYNSPLHF
TGTGCCAGCAGTTACTCAAGCTCCTATAATTCACCCCTCCACTTT
>.|few|TRBJ2-3|TRBV9
CASSVDTDTQYF
TGTGCCAGCAGCGTAGATACAGATACGCAGTATTTT
>.|.|TRBJ1-4|TRBV5-1
CASSAGPTNEKLFF
TGCGCCAGCTCGGCAGGCCCAACTAATGAAAAACTGTTTTTT
>TRBD2|.|TRBJ2-3|TRBV10-1
CATGGGGDTQYF
TGCGCGACCGGCGGGGGTGGAGATACGCAGTATTTT
>.|.|TRBJ2-4|TRBV4-1
CASSQTPTENIQYF
TGCGCCAGCAGCCAGACCCCTACCGAAAACATTCAGTACTTC
>.|.|TRBJ1-2|TRBV4-1
CASSQVGGRGYTF
TGCGCCAGCAGCCAAGTCGGGGGGAGAGGCTACACCTTC
>.|.|TRBJ1-1|TRBV9
CASSVHPGTEAFF
TGTGCCAGCAGCGTACATCCCGGCACTGAAGCTTTCTTT
>.|.|TRBJ2-5|TRBV7-2
CASSFGVWGTQYF
TGTGCCAGCAGCTTTGGCGTTTGGGGGACCCAGTACTTC
>TRBD2|.|TRBJ2-1|TRBV29-1
CSVDWSSGYNEQFF
TGCAGCGTTGATTGGTCTAGCGGGTACAATGAGCAGTTCTTC
>.|few|TRBJ2-1|TRBV18
CASSPNRNNEQFF
TGTGCCAGCTCACCAAACAGGAACAATGAGCAGTTCTTC
>.|.|TRBJ1-2|TRBV5-6
CASSHLEGRIYGYTF
TGTGCCAGCAGCCACCTGGAGGGACGGATCTATGGCTACACCTTC
>.|.|TRBJ2-1|TRBV12-5
CASSGKGVDEQFF
TGTGCTAGTAGTGGGAAGGGGGTGGATGAGCAGTTCTTC
>.|.|TRBJ1-2|TRBV4-1
CASSHKAGGQNYGYTF
TGCGCCAGCAGCCACAAAGCGGGGGGGCAAAACTATGGCTACACCTTC
>TRBD2|.|TRBJ2-3|TRBV11-3
CASSQGTSGGKDTQYF
TGTGCCAGCAGCCAGGGGACTAGCGGGGGTAAAGATACGCAGTATTTT
>.|.|TRBJ1-6|TRBV5-1
CASSAAETVYNSPLHF
TGCGCCAGCAGCGCCGCCGAGACAGTCTATAATTCACCCCTCCACTTT
>.|.|TRBJ2-2|TRBV7-7
CASSVTGTPSAGELFF
TGTGCCAGCAGCGTAACCGGGACTCCGTCGGCCGGGGAGCTGTTTTTT
>.|once|TRBJ2-5|TRBV5-1
CASRSTGPQETQYF
TGCGCCAGCAGATCGACAGGCCCTCAAGAGACCCAGTACTTC
>TRBD1|.|TRBJ1-2|TRBV5-4
CASSTAGQSYGYTF
TGTGCCAGCAGCACCGCGGGACAGTCCTATGGCTACACCTTC
>.|once|TRBJ1-4|TRBV6-6
CASSRGRRMEKLFF
TGTGCCAGCAGTAGGGGACGGCGGATGGAAAAACTGTTTTTT
>.|.|TRBJ2-3|TRBV18
CASSPSLGVDTQYF
TGTGCCAGCTCACCGTCCCTAGGGGTGGATACGCAGTATTTT
>.|.|TRBJ2-7|TRBV7-2
CASSLAGHPGEQYF
TGTGCCAGCAGCTTAGCTGGACACCCGGGCGAGCAGTACTTC
>.|.|TRBJ2-7|TRBV12-2
CASPPRWDTYSYEQYF
TGTGCAAGTCCCCCTAGGTGGGACACCTACTCCTACGAGCAGTACTTC
>.|.|TRBJ1-6|TRBV7-2
CASSLAGGIGNSPLHF
TGTGCCAGCAGCTTAGCGGGGGGCATAGGGAATTCACCCCTCCACTTT
>.|.|TRBJ1-3|TRBV4-3
CASSQDLRGGNTIYF
TGCGCCAGCAGCCAAGATCTCAGGGGAGGAAACACCATATATTTT
>TRBD2|.|TRBJ2-1|TRBV27
CATRGVNEQFF
TGTGCCACTCGGGGGGTCAATGAGCAGTTCTTC
>TRBD2|.|TRBJ2-5|TRBV5-4
CASSSGTSGGAGETQYF
TGTGCCAGCAGCTCCGGGACTAGCGGGGGGGCAGGGGAGACCCAGTACTTC
>.|.|TRBJ1-1|TRBV7-2
CASSLRGQGMRMNTEAFF
TGTGCCAGCAGCTTAAGAGGGCAGGGTATGCGAATGAACACTGAAGCTTTCTTT
>TRBD2|.|TRBJ2-3|TRBV5-5
CASTLGSPGLAGGSTDTQYF
TGTGCCAGCACCCTTGGGAGTCCGGGACTAGCGGGTGGTAGCACAGATACGCAGTATTTT
>.|.|TRBJ2-1|TRBV7-9
CASSLAVGVELSNEQFF
TGTGCCAGCAGCTTAGCGGTGGGGGTGGAGCTCTCTAATGAGCAGTTCTTC
>TRBD2|few|TRBJ2-5|TRBV29-1
CSVVGTSGGAVETQYF
TGCAGCGTTGTCGGGACTAGCGGGGGGGCCGTAGAGACCCAGTACTTC
>.|few|TRBJ2-1|TRBV6-5
CAARASGGRNEQFF
TGTGCCGCCCGAGCGTCGGGGGGCAGGAATGAGCAGTTCTTC
>.|.|TRBJ1-2|TRBV7-1
CASSLLAVASGYTF
TGTGCCAGCAGCTTACTAGCAGTTGCAAGTGGCTACACCTTC
>.|.|TRBJ1-1|TRBV27
CASSTLAGVMNTEAFF
TGTGCCAGCAGCACCCTAGCTGGAGTGATGAACACTGAAGCTTTCTTT
>TRBD1|.|TRBJ1-2|TRBV13
CASSLGLEGALNYGYTF
TGTGCCAGCAGCTTAGGCCTTGAGGGGGCCCTTAACTATGGCTACACCTTC
>TRBD1|.|TRBJ2-7|TRBV6-6
CASSYSLDRGYEQYF
TGTGCCAGCAGTTACTCCCTGGACAGGGGGTACGAGCAGTACTTC
>.|.|TRBJ2-7|TRBV5-1
CASSTATGTYEQYF
TGCGCCAGCAGCACAGCGACGGGAACCTACGAGCAGTACTTC
>.|.|TRBJ1-2|TRBV7-2
CASSLDVGADGYTF
TGTGCCAGCAGCTTAGATGTGGGCGCAGATGGCTACACCTTC
>TRBD1|.|TRBJ1-1|TRBV6-5
CASRIDRDTEAFF
TGTGCCAGCAGGATCGACAGGGACACTGAAGCTTTCTTT
>TRBD1|few|TRBJ2-1|TRBV30
CAWSETGQGGNEQFF
TGTGCCTGGAGTGAAACGGGACAGGGGGGGAATGAGCAGTTCTTC
>.|.|TRBJ2-3|TRBV11-3
CASSSGKTGTDTQYF
TGTGCCAGCAGCTCCGGGAAGACTGGCACAGATACGCAGTATTTT
>.|.|TRBJ2-2|TRBV10-3
CAIRGGATNTGELFF
TGTGCCATCAGAGGAGGGGCCACGAACACCGGGGAGCTGTTTTTT